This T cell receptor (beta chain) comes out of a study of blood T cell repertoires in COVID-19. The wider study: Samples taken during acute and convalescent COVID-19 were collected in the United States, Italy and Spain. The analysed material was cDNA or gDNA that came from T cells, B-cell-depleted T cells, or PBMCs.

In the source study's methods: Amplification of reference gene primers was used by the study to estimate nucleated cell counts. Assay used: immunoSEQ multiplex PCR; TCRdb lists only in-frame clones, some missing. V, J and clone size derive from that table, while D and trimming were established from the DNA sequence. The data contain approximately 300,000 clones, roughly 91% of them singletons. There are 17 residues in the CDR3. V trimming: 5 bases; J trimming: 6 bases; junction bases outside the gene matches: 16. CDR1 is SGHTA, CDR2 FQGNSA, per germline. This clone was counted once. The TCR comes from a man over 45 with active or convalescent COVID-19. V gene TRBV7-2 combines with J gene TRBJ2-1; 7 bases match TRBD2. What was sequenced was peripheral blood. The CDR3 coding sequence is TGTGCCAGCAGCCCTAGGGAGGGGCTAGCGACCGTCAATGAGCAGTTCTTC. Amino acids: CASSPREGLATVNEQFF.